This T cell receptor beta chain is from a study of blood T cell repertoires in COVID-19. The table came from immunoSEQ multiplex PCR; TCRdb's copy has only in-frame clones and leaves some out. Of 150,000 to 200,000 clones in the sample, more than 75% were seen once. CDR3 length: 12 residues. CDR1 and CDR2 from the germline V gene are LGHDT and YNNKEL (reference sequence). The V end was cut by 4 bases, the J end by 11 bases, with 11 bases between. The sequence was collected from a man in his sixties with active or convalescent COVID-19. The chain couples TRBV3-1 (or the pseudogene TRBV3-2) to TRBJ1-4; D uncertain. Sequenced: peripheral blood. CDR3 region: CASSLTSEKLFF. The CDR3 DNA reads as TGTGCCAGCAGCCTGACATCAGAGAAACTGTTTTTT.